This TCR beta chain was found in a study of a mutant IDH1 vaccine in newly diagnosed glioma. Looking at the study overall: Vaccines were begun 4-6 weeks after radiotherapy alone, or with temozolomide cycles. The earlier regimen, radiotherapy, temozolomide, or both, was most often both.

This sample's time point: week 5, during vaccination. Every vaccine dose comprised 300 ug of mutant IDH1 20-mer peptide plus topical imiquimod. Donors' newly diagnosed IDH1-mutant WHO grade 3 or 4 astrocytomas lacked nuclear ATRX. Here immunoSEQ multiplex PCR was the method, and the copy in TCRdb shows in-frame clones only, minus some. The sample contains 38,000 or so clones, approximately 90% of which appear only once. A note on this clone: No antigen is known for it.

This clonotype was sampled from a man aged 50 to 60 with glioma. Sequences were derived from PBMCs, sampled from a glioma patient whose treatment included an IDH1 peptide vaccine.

The CDR3 spells CASFNRNTEAFF. CDR3 nucleotides: TGTGCCAGTTTTAACAGGAACACTGAAGCTTTCTTT. The chain employs TRBV19 and TRBJ1-1; D ambiguous. The CDR3 loop spans 12 amino acids. Trimming took off 8 bases at V and 1 base at J, with 8 bases between the two ends. Germline V gives CDR1 LNHDA, CDR2 SQIVND (reference sequence).